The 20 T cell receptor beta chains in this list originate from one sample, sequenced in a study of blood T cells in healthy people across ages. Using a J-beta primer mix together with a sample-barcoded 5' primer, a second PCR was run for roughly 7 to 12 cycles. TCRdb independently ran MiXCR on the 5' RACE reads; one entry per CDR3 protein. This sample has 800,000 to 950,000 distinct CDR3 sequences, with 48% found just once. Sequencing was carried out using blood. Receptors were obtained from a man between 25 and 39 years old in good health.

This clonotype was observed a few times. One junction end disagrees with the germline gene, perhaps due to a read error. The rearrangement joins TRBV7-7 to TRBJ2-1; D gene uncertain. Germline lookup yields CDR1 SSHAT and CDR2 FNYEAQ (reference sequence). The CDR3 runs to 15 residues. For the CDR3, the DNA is TGTGCTAGCAGCCCGCAGGACGACCCCTACAATGAGCAGTTCTTC. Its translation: CASSPQDDPYNEQFF. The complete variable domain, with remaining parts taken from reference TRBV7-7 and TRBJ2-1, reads GAGVSQSPRYKVTKRGQDVTLRCDPISSHATLYWYQQALGQGPEFLTYFNYEAQPDKSGLPSDRFSAERPEGSISTLTIQRTEQRDSAMYRCASSPQDDPYNEQFFGPGTRLTVL.

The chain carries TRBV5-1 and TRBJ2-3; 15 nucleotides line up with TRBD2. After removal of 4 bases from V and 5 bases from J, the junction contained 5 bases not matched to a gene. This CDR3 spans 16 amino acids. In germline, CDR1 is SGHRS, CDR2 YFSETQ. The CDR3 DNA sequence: TGCGCCAGCAGCCGGACTAGCGGGGGGGCAGGAGATACGCAGTATTTT. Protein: CASSRTSGGAGDTQYF.

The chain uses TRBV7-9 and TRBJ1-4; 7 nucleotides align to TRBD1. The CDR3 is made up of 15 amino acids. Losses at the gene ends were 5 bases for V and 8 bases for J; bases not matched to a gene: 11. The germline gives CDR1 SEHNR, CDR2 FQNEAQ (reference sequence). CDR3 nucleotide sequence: TGTGCCAGCAGCCGACGACAGGGAGTCGACGAAAAACTGTTTTTT. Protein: CASSRRQGVDEKLFF.

The CDR3 sequence: CASNAGEETQYF. The CDR3 DNA reads TGTGCCAGCAACGCGGGGGAAGAGACCCAGTACTTC. V is TRBV9 and J is TRBJ2-5; TRBD2 matches 7 bases. The ends lost 6 bases at V and 3 bases at J; junction bases unmatched: 2. The CDR3 spans 12 residues. Germline V gene data show CDR1 as SGDLS and CDR2 as YYNGEE.

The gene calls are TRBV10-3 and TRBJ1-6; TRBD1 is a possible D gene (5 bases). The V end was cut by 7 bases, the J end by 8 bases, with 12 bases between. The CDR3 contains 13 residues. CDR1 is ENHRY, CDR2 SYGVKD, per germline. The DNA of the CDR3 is TGTGCCATCACCGGGGACTCCTATTCACCCCTCCACTTT. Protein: CAITGDSYSPLHF.

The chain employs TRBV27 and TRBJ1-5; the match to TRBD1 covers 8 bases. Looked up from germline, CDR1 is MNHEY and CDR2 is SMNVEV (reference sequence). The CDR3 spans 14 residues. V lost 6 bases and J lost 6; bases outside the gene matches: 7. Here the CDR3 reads CASRRGQGRQPQHF. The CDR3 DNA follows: TGTGCCAGCAGGCGAGGACAGGGCCGTCAGCCCCAGCATTTT.

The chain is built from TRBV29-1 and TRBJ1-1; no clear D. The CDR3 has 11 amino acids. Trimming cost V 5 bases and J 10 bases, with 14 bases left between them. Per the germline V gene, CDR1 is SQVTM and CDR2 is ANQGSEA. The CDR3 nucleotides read TGCAGCGTTCGGGCCAATGGAGCAGCTTTCTTT. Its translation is CSVRANGAAFF.

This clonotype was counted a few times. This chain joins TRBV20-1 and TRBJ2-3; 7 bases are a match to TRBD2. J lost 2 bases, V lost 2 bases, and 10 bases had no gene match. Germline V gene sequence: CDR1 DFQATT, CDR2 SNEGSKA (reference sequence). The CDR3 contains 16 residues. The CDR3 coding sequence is TGCAGTGCTAGATCCCTACTCAGCGGGGACACAGATACGCAGTATTTT. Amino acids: CSARSLLSGDTDTQYF.

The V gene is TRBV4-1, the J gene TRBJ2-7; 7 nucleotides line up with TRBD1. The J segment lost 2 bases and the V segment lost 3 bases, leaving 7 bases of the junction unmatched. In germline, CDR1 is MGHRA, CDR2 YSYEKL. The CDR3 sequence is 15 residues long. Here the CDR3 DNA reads TGCGCCAGCAGCCAGAGAGAAACAGGGGCCTACGAGCAGTACTTC. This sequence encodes CASSQRETGAYEQYF.

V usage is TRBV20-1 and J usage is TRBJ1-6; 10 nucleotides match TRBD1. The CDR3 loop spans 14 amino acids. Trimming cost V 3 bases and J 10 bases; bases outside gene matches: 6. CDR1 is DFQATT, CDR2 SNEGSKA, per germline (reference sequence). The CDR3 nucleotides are TGCAGTGCTAGGCGACCGGGACAGGGGTCACCCCTCCACTTT. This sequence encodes CSARRPGQGSPLHF.

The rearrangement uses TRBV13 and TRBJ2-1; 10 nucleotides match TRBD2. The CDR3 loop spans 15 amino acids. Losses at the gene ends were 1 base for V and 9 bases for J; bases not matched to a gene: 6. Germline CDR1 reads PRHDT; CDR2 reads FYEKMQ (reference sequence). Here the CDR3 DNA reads TGTGCCAGCAGCTTAGTAGCGGGGGGCGGTGCTGAGCAGTTCTTC. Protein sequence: CASSLVAGGGAEQFF.

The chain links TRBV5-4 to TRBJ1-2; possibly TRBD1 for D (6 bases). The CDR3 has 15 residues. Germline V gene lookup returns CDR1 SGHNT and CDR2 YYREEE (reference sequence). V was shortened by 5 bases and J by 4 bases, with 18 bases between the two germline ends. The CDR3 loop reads CASSSYSGGPYGYTF. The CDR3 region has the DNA TGTGCCAGCAGTTCGTACAGTGGGGGCCCCTATGGCTACACCTTC.

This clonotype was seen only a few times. This CDR3 is CASSLMTDLYEQYF. The CDR3 DNA is TGCGCCAGCAGCTTGATGACGGACCTTTACGAGCAGTACTTC. This chain connects TRBV5-1 to TRBJ2-7; D unclear. This CDR3 spans 14 amino acids. V lost 1 base and J lost 4, with 12 bases in between. CDR1 SGHRS and CDR2 YFSETQ come from the germline V gene.

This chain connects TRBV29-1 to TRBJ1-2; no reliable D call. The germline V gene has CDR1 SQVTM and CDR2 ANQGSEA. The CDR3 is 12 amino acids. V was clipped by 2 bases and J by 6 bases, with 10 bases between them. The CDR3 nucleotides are TGCAGCGTTGAACGCCTCCCCGATGGCTACACCTTC. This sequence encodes CSVERLPDGYTF.

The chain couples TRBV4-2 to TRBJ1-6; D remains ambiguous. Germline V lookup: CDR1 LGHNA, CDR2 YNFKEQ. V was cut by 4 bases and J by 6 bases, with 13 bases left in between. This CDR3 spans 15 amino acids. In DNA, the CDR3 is TGTGCCAGCAGCCCTAGCGATTCCACTAATTCACCCCTCCACTTT. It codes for CASSPSDSTNSPLHF.

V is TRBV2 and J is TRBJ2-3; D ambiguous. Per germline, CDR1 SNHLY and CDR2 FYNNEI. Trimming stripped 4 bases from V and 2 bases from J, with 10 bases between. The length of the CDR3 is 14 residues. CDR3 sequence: CASSVSRVTDTQYF. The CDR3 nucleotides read TGTGCCAGCAGTGTGAGTCGGGTCACAGATACGCAGTATTTT.

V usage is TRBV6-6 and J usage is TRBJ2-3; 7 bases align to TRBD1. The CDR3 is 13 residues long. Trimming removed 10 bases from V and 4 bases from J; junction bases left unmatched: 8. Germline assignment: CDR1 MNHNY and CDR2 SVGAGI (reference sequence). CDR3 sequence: CATSRQGADTQYF. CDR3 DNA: TGTGCCACCTCACGACAGGGCGCAGATACGCAGTATTTT.

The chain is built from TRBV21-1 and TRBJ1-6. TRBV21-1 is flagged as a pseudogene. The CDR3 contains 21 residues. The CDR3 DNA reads TGTGCCAGCAGCAAATCGAATCGTCCTCATCGACTCCGGAGCTTTCGTTCACCCCTCCACTTT. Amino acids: CASSKSNRPHRLRSFRSPLHF.

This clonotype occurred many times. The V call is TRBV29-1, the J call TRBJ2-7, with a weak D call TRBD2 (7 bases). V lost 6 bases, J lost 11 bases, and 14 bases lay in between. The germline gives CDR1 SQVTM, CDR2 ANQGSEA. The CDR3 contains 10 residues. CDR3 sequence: CSVRQGREYF. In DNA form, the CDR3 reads TGCAGCGTCAGGCAGGGGAGGGAGTACTTC.

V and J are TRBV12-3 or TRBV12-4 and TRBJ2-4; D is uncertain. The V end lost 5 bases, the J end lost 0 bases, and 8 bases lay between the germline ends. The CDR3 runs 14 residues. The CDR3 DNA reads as TGTGCCAGCAGTCCCATGGTAGCCAAAAACATTCAGTACTTC. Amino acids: CASSPMVAKNIQYF.